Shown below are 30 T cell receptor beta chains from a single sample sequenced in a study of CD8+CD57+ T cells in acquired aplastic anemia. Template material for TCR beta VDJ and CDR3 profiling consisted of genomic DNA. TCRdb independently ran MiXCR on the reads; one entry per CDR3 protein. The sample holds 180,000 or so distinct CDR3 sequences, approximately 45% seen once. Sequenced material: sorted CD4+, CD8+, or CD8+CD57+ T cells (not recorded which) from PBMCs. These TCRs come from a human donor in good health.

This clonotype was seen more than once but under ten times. The CDR3 loop is CAISGLQDTQYF. The CDR3 coding sequence is TGTGCCATCAGTGGCCTCCAAGATACGCAGTATTTT. This chain connects TRBV10-3 to TRBJ2-3; D unclear. The CDR3 length is 12 residues. Germline loops: CDR1 ENHRY, CDR2 SYGVKD. The V and J ends lost 4 bases and 5 bases respectively, with 7 bases between them.

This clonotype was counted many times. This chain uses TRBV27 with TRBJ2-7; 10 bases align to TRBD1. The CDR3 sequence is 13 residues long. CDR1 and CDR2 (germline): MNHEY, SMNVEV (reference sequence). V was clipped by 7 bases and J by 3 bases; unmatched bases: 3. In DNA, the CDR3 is TGTGCCAGCAAGGACAGGGGGTTCTACGAGCAGTACTTC. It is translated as CASKDRGFYEQYF.

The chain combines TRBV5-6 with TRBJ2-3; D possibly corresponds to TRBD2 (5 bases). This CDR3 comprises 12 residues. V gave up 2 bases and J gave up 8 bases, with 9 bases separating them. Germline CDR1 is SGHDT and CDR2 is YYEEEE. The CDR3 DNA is TGTGCCAGCAGCTTCATCGAGGGTACGCAGTATTTT. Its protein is CASSFIEGTQYF. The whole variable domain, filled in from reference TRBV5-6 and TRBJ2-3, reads DAGVTQSPTHLIKTRGQQVTLRCSPKSGHDTVSWYQQALGQGPQFIFQYYEEEERQRGNFPDRFSGHQFPNYSSELNVNALLLGDSALYLCASSFIEGTQYFGPGTRLTVL.

The DNA for the CDR3 is TGCAGTGCTAGATCTTCCGGACTGACAGGGTACGGCGAGCAGTACTTC. Translating gives CSARSSGLTGYGEQYF. V and J are TRBV20-1 and TRBJ2-7; 7 bases are a match to TRBD1. V dropped 2 bases and J dropped 6; count of bases not matched to a gene: 16. This CDR3 region has 16 residues. The V gene's germline CDR1 is DFQATT and CDR2 SNEGSKA (reference sequence).

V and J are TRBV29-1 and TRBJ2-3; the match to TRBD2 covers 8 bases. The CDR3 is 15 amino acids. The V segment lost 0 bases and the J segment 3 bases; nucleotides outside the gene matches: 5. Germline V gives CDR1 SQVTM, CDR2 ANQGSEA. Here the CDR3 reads CSVEDQGLVTDTQYF. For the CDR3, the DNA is TGCAGCGTTGAAGACCAGGGACTAGTAACAGATACGCAGTATTTT.

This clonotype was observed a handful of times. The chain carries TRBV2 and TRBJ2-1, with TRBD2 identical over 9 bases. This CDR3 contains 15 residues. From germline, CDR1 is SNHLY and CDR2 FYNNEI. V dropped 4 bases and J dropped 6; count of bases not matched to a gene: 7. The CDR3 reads CASSAAAGGINEQFF. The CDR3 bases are TGTGCCAGCAGTGCTGCGGCGGGGGGGATCAATGAGCAGTTCTTC.

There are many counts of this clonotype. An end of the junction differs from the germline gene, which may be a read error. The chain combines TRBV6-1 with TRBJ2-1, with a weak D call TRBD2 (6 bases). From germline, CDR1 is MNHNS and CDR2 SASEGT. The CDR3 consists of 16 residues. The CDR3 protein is CASSSGRGVSHNEQFF. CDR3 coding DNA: TGTGCCAGCAGTAGCGGGCGCGGAGTCTCCCACAATGAGCAGTTCTTC.

CDR3 nucleotide sequence: TGTGCCAGCAGCTTGGTAGCAAGCTCCTACAATGAGCAGTTCTTC. It translates to CASSLVASSYNEQFF. The chain couples TRBV7-3 to TRBJ2-1; D gene unclear. CDR1 is SGHTA and CDR2 is FQGTGA in the germline V gene. This CDR3 is built from 15 residues. Between the trimmed V and J ends, which lost 3 bases and 0 bases, there was a span of 9 bases.

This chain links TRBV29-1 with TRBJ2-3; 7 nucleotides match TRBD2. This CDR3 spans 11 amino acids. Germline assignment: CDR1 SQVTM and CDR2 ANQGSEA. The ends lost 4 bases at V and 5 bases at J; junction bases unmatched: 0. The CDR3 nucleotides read TGCAGCGTTGCTAGCGGAGATACGCAGTATTTT. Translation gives CSVASGDTQYF.

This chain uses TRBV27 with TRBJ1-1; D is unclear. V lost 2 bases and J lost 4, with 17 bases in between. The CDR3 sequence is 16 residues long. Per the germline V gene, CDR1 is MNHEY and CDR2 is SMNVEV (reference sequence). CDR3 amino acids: CASSLPRVRLVTEAFF. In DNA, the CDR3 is TGTGCCAGCAGTTTACCCCGTGTTAGACTGGTCACTGAAGCTTTCTTT.

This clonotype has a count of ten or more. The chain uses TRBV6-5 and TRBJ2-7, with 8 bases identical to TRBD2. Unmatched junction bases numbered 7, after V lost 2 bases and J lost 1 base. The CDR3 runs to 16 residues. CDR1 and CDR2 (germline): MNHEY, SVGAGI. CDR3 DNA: TGTGCCAGCAGTTACCGAAACGGGGGGGGATCCTACGAGCAGTACTTC. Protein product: CASSYRNGGGSYEQYF.

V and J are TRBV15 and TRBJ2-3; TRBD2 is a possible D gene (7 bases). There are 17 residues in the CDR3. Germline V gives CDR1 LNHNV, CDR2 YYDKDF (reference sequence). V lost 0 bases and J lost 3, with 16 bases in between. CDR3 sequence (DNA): TGTGCCACCAGCAGAGATGGCGTTCGGGGGGCAACAGATACGCAGTATTTT. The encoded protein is CATSRDGVRGATDTQYF.

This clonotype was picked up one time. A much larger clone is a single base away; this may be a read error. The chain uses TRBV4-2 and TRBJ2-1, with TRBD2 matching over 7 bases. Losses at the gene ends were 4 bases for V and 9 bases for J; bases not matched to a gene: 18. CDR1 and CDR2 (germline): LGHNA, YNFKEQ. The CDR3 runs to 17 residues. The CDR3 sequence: CASSPPTGKRDLGEQFF. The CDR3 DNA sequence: TGTGCCAGCAGCCCCCCCACGGGGAAGCGGGATTTGGGTGAGCAGTTCTTC.

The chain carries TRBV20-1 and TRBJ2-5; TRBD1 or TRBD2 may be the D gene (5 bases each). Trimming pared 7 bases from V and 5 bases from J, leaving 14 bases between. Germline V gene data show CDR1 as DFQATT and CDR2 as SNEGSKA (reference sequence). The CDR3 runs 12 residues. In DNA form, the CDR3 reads TGCAGTGTCCAGGGTGAGGGGGAGACCCAGTACTTC. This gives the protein CSVQGEGETQYF.

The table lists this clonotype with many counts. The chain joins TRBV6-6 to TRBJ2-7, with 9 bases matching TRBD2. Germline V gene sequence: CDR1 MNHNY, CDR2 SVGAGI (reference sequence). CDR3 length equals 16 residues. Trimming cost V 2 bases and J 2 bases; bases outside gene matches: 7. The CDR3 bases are TGTGCCAGCAGTTACAACAGCGGGAGGAGGGCCTACGAGCAGTACTTC. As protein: CASSYNSGRRAYEQYF.

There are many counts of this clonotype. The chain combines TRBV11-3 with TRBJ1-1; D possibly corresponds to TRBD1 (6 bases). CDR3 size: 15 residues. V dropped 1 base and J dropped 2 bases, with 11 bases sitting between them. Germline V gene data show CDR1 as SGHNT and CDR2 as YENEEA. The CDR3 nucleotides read TGTGCCAGCAGCTTAGTACCGACAGGAAACACTGAAGCTTTCTTT. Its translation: CASSLVPTGNTEAFF.

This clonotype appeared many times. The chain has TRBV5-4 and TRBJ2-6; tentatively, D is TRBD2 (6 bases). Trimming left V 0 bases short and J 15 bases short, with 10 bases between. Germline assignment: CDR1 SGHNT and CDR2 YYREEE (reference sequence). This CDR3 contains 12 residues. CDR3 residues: CASSLGLGGLTF. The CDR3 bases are TGTGCCAGCAGCTTGGGACTCGGGGGCCTGACTTTC.

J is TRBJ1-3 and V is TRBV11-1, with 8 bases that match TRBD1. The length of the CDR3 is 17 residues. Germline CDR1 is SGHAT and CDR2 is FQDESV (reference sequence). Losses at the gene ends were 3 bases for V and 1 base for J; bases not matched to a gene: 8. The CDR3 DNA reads TGTGCCAGCAGCTTCAACAGGGGGTCTAATTCTGGAAACACCATATATTTT. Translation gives CASSFNRGSNSGNTIYF.

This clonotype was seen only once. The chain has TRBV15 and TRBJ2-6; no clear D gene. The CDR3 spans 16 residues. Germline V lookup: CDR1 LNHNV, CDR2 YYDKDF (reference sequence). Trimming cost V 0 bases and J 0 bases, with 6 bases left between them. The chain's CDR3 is CATSRDRSSGANVLTF. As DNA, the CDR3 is TGTGCCACCAGCAGAGATCGGAGCTCTGGGGCCAACGTCCTGACTTTC.

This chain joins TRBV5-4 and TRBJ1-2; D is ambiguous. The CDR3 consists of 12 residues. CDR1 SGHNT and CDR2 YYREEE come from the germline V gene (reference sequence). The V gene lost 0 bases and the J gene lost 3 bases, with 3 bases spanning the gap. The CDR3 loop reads CASSLEYYGYTF. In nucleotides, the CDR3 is TGTGCCAGCAGCTTGGAATACTATGGCTACACCTTC.

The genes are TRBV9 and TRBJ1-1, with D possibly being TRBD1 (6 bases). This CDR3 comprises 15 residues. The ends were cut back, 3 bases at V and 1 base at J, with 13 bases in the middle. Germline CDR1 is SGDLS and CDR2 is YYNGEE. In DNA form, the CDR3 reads TGTGCCAGCAGCGCAATGACAGGCACGAACACTGAAGCTTTCTTT. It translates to CASSAMTGTNTEAFF.

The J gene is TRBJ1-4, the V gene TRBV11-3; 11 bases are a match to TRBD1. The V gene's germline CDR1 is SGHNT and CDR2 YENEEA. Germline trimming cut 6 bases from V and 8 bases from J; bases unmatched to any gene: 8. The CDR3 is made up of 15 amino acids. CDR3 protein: CASSPGQGGREKLFF. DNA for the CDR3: TGTGCCAGCAGTCCGGGACAGGGGGGCCGCGAAAAACTGTTTTTT.

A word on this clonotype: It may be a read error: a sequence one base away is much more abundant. The CDR3 spells CASRYSGTGDTQCF. The CDR3 bases are TGTGCCAGCAGATATAGCGGGACAGGAGATACGCAGTGTTTT. The chain employs TRBV7-6 and TRBJ2-3, with D possibly being TRBD1 or TRBD2 (8 bases each). CDR1 is SGHVS, CDR2 FNYEAQ, per germline. The CDR3 length is 14 residues.

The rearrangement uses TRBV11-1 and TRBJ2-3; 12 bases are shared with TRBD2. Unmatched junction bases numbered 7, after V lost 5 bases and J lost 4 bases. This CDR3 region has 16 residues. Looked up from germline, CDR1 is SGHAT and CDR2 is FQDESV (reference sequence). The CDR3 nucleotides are TGTGCCAGCAGCGCTCCACTAGCGGGAGGCCCAGATACGCAGTATTTT. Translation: CASSAPLAGGPDTQYF.

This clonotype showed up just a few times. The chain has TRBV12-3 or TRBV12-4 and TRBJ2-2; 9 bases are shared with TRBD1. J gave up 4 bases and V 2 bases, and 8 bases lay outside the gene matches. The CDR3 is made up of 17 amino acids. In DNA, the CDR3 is TGTGCCAGCAGTTTAAGCCCCGGACAGGGGTTCACCGGGGAGCTGTTTTTT. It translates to CASSLSPGQGFTGELFF.

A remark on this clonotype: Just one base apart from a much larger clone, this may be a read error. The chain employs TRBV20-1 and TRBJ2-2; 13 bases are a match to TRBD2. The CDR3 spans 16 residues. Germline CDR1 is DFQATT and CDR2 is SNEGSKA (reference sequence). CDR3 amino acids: CSARVGLAGVPGVLFF. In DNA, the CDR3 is TGCAGTGCTAGAGTCGGACTAGCGGGAGTCCCCGGGGTGCTGTTTTTT.

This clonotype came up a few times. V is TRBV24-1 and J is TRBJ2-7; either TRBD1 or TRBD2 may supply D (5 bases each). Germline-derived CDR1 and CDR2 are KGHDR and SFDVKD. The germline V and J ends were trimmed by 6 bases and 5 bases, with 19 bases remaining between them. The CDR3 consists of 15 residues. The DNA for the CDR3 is TGTGCCACCAGTAGGGACGGCCCTAGGGTAAACGAGCAGTACTTC. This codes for CATSRDGPRVNEQYF.

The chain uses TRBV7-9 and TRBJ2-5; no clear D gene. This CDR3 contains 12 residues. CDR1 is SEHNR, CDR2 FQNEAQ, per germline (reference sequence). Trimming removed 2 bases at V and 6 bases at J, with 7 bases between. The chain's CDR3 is CASSLRRKTQYF. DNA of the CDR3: TGTGCCAGCAGCTTACGCAGGAAGACCCAGTACTTC.

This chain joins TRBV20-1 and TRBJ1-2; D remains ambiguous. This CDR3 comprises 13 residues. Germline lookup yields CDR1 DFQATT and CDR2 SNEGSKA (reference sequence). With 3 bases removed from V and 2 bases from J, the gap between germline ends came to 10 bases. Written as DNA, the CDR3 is TGCAGTGCTAGTGGAGGCCTCAACTATGGCTACACCTTC. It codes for CSASGGLNYGYTF.

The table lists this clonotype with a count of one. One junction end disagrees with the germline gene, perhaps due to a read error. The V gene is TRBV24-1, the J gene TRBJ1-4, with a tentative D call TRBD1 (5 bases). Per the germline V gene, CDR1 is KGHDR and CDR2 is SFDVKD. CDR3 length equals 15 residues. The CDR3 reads CASSDSGTYNEKLFF. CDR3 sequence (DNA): TGTGCCTCCAGTGATTCAGGGACCTATAATGAGAAACTGTTTTTT.